The clone carrying this T cell receptor beta chain has just a few counts. As yet, its antigen is unknown. A junction boundary mismatches the germline segment, possibly from a read error. The CDR3 extends over 14 amino acids. The germline V gene encodes CDR1 SGHTA and CDR2 FQGNSA. The sample is drawn from a study of identical twins. cDNA carried unique molecular identifiers, and a universal primer site was added by template switching. From the 5' RACE reads, TCRdb called clonotypes with MiXCR, one entry per CDR3 protein. The sample yields a few hundred thousand distinct CDR3 sequences, around a tenth seen once. Study-level findings and limits: In cord blood, abundant beta clonotypes had fewer insertions; memory showed no trend.

These data also formed part of another study, on yellow fever vaccine responses in identical twins.

The receptor was derived from a woman younger than 30 in good health. The sequenced material came from PBMCs. The chain has TRBV7-2 and TRBJ2-5, with D perhaps assigned TRBD1 or TRBD2 (5 bases each). The CDR3 sequence: CASSLGALGENQYF. CDR3 nucleotide sequence: TGTGCCAGCAGCTTAGGGGCCCTAGGGGAGAACCAGTACTTC. Full variable domain (outside the CDR3, taken from reference TRBV7-2 and TRBJ2-5): GAGVSQSPSNKVTEKGKDVELRCDPISGHTALYWYRQSLGQGLEFLIYFQGNSAPDKSGLPSDRFSAERTGGSVSTLTIQRTQQEDSAVYLCASSLGALGENQYFGPGTRLLVL.